The following is a TCR beta chain sequence with its context. Antigen specificity is unknown. The donors gave bone marrow, and they were healthy. Likely unrecorded immune exposures existed in these nominally healthy donors. The V end lost 0 bases, the J end lost 9 bases, and 14 bases lay between the germline ends. CDR1 LNHNV and CDR2 YYDKDF come from the germline V gene (reference sequence). The CDR3 spans 14 residues. The PCR contained 60 Vbeta and 13 Jbeta primers. The method was immunoSEQ multiplex PCR; TCRdb's version includes in-frame clones alone and lacks a portion of them. Altogether roughly 220,000 clones are present, more than 80% being singletons, with the ten largest covering 2.5% to 3.5%. These data come from a study of cytomegalovirus exposure and HLA in healthy donors. Broader study findings: Using the classifier, cytomegalovirus status was reportedly diagnosed with high specificity and sensitivity. Confirmation in vitro established that a few CMV-associated chains were specific for CMV antigens.

This rearrangement joins TRBV15 to TRBJ1-2; D not certain. The TCR originated in a man in his thirties or forties in good health and CMV-seronegative. Sequencing was carried out using PBMCs. This chain's CDR3 is CATSRDSGSARYTF. Here the CDR3 DNA reads TGTGCCACCAGCAGAGATTCGGGATCCGCGCGCTACACCTTC.